Below, 2 T cell receptor beta chains from the same sample are listed, as sequenced in a study of blood T cell repertoires in COVID-19. Clones were read by immunoSEQ multiplex PCR, and TCRdb kept only the in-frame ones, dropping some. The profile shows about 70,000 clones, 75% to 90% of them singletons. Sequencing used peripheral blood. The receptor set was obtained from a woman aged 80 or over with active or convalescent COVID-19.

This clone was recorded once. This CDR3 reads CAGVLLADSYEQYF. In DNA, the CDR3 is TGTGCCGGGGTGCTACTAGCGGACTCCTACGAGCAGTACTTC. The chain uses TRBV5-8 and TRBJ2-7; 8 bases agree with TRBD2. The CDR3 spans 14 residues. Germline CDR1 and CDR2: SGHTS and YDEGEE. V gave up 10 bases and J gave up 0 bases; unmatched junction bases: 9.

The rearrangement links TRBV4-2 to TRBJ2-1; D may be TRBD2 (5 bases). V was shortened by 4 bases and J by 6 bases, with 7 bases between the two germline ends. Germline CDR1 reads LGHNA; CDR2 reads YNFKEQ. CDR3 size: 12 residues. CDR3 bases: TGTGCCAGCAGCCTCGGAGGCAATGAGCAGTTCTTC. This encodes CASSLGGNEQFF.